This entry lists 20 T cell receptor beta chains sequenced from one sample in a study of spatial heterogeneity in lung cancer. Study observations and caveats: Expanded alpha and beta TCR counts within tumors tracked tumor mutation counts.

Via MiXCR, TCRdb re-called the 5' RACE reads, giving one row per CDR3 protein. The sample holds 3,200 or so distinct CDR3 sequences; around 13% are singletons and the top ten take 7.5% to 9.5%. As for time point: sample taken at primary tumor resection. Their target antigens are unknown. The sample was lung tumor tissue, taken at surgery. These receptors were taken from a male donor with early-stage non-small cell lung cancer.

The V gene is TRBV20-1, the J gene TRBJ2-3; TRBD2 aligns across 7 bases. The CDR3 covers 12 residues. Germline values: CDR1 DFQATT, CDR2 SNEGSKA (reference sequence). With V trimmed by 5 bases and J by 5 bases, 4 bases remained unmatched. The CDR3 sequence: CSAWTRGDTQYF. CDR3 DNA sequence: TGCAGTGCTTGGACTAGAGGAGATACGCAGTATTTT.

In this sample, this clonotype turned up a few times. The chain links TRBV20-1 to TRBJ2-1; 14 bases map to TRBD2. The length of the CDR3 is 14 residues. J was trimmed by 6 bases and V by 7 bases; bases with no gene match: 5. The V gene's germline CDR1 is DFQATT and CDR2 SNEGSKA (reference sequence). The CDR3 protein is CSGQGLAGGNEQFF. The CDR3 coding sequence is TGCAGTGGACAAGGACTAGCGGGAGGCAATGAGCAGTTCTTC.

The V and J genes are TRBV7-2 and TRBJ1-2; D unclear. Trimming left V 3 bases short and J 8 bases short, with 19 bases between. This CDR3 has 15 amino acids. Germline CDR1 and CDR2: SGHTA and FQGNSA. The CDR3 region is CASSFGPGQPGGYTF. The CDR3 nucleotides are TGTGCCAGCAGCTTCGGTCCGGGCCAACCGGGGGGCTACACCTTC.

By proportion, this clonotype is large. The chain carries TRBV6-2 or TRBV6-3 and TRBJ2-7; 7 bases agree with TRBD2. This CDR3 has 15 residues. J gave up 3 bases and V 5 bases, and 10 bases lay outside the gene matches. Germline loops: CDR1 MNHEY, CDR2 SVGEGT. In DNA, the CDR3 is TGTGCCAGCAGTGAGATTACGGGAGGAGACTACGAGCAGTACTTC. This sequence encodes CASSEITGGDYEQYF.

This chain connects TRBV12-3 or TRBV12-4 to TRBJ2-5, with 9 bases that match TRBD2. The CDR3 runs to 16 residues. Germline trimming cut 5 bases from V and 3 bases from J; bases unmatched to any gene: 10. CDR3 sequence: CASSHPPTSGEETQYF. CDR3 DNA sequence: TGTGCCAGCAGTCACCCCCCGACTAGCGGAGAAGAGACCCAGTACTTC.

This clonotype was seen at least ten times. The V gene is TRBV20-1, the J gene TRBJ2-7; 7 nucleotides line up with TRBD1. The trim removed 6 bases at V and 3 bases at J, leaving 11 bases unmatched. Germline assignment: CDR1 DFQATT and CDR2 SNEGSKA (reference sequence). This CDR3 has 14 amino acids. The CDR3 sequence is CSATPVAGGYEQYF. The CDR3 region has the DNA TGCAGTGCAACCCCCGTGGCAGGGGGCTACGAGCAGTACTTC.

This clonotype was seen ten or more times. The chain carries TRBV6-5 and TRBJ2-1; D possibly matches TRBD1 or TRBD2 (5 bases each). Germline CDR1 MNHEY, CDR2 SVGAGI. The CDR3 sequence is 15 residues long. Deletions cut 6 bases from V and 8 bases from J, with 20 bases between. The CDR3 here is CASRAAGGKVDEQFF. CDR3 bases: TGTGCCAGCAGGGCGGCTGGGGGTAAGGTGGATGAGCAGTTCTTC.

The sample holds a few counts of this clonotype. The V call is TRBV11-2, the J call TRBJ2-1; TRBD2 is a possible D gene (5 bases). Germline loops: CDR1 SGHAT, CDR2 FQNNGV. This CDR3 has 13 amino acids. The V end lost 5 bases, the J end lost 7 bases, and 12 bases lay between the germline ends. The chain's CDR3 is CASSPRLRNEQFF. The CDR3 DNA sequence: TGTGCCAGCAGCCCCCGACTACGGAATGAGCAGTTCTTC.

In this sample, this clonotype turned up a few times. This chain links TRBV5-1 with TRBJ2-7; D might be TRBD1 (6 bases). The V end lost 0 bases, the J end lost 3 bases, and 16 bases lay between the germline ends. Looked up from germline, CDR1 is SGHRS and CDR2 is YFSETQ. The CDR3 is 16 residues long. CDR3 DNA: TGCGCCAGCAGCTTGGCAGGGGCAGGAAACCTCTACGAGCAGTACTTC. It codes for CASSLAGAGNLYEQYF.

This clonotype has only a few counts. J is TRBJ2-5 and V is TRBV5-5, with D perhaps matching TRBD1 or TRBD2 (6 bases each). Trimming removed 4 bases from V and 4 bases from J, with 17 bases in between. Germline CDR1 reads SGHKS; CDR2 reads YYEKEE (reference sequence). The CDR3 extends over 15 amino acids. This CDR3 reads CASSRAGGEGETQYF. CDR3 bases: TGTGCCAGCAGCCGGGCCGGGGGCGAGGGAGAGACCCAGTACTTC. The full variable domain, in which reference TRBV5-5 and TRBJ2-5 provide the parts outside the CDR3, is DAGVTQSPTHLIKTRGQQVTLRCSPISGHKSVSWYQQVLGQGPQFIFQYYEKEERGRGNFPDRFSARQFPNYSSELNVNALLLGDSALYLCASSRAGGEGETQYFGPGTRLLVL.

J is TRBJ2-5 and V is TRBV7-9; possibly TRBD1 for D (6 bases). Trimming cost V 5 bases and J 2 bases, with 18 bases left between them. Germline V CDR1 and CDR2: SEHNR, FQNEAQ (reference sequence). This CDR3 is built from 16 residues. The CDR3: CASSPIGQTLQETQYF. CDR3 sequence (DNA): TGTGCCAGCAGCCCCATTGGACAGACTTTACAAGAGACCCAGTACTTC.

By share, this clonotype counts as medium-sized. The chain carries TRBV7-2 and TRBJ2-1, with a possible D match to TRBD2 (5 bases). The CDR3 consists of 12 residues. Germline V gene lookup returns CDR1 SGHTA and CDR2 FQGNSA. V dropped 5 bases and J dropped 6 bases, with 8 bases sitting between them. The CDR3 loop is CASSGGSNEQFF. The DNA of the CDR3 is TGTGCCAGCAGCGGCGGGTCCAATGAGCAGTTCTTC.

This clonotype is labeled as medium-sized. The rearrangement joins TRBV5-5 to TRBJ2-3; perhaps TRBD2 as D (5 bases). Germline V gene sequence: CDR1 SGHKS, CDR2 YYEKEE (reference sequence). V gave up 1 base and J gave up 6 bases, with 9 bases separating them. The CDR3 consists of 13 residues. The CDR3 bases are TGTGCCAGCAGCTTGCTAGCTGGGGATACGCAGTATTTT. This gives the protein CASSLLAGDTQYF.

In its sample, this clonotype is medium-sized (0.01 to 0.1%). The V call is TRBV5-4, the J call TRBJ2-6; D is uncertain. CDR1 and CDR2 (germline): SGHNT, YYREEE (reference sequence). This CDR3 comprises 14 residues. The V and J ends lost 2 bases and 0 bases respectively, with 3 bases between them. Here the CDR3 reads CASSFPSGANVLTF. The CDR3 coding sequence is TGTGCCAGCAGCTTTCCCTCTGGGGCCAACGTCCTGACTTTC.

By share, this clonotype ranks as medium-sized (0.01 to 0.1%). The chain links TRBV10-2 to TRBJ2-3; 9 bases are a match to TRBD1. J gave up 0 bases and V 6 bases, and 7 bases lay outside the gene matches. The CDR3 is made up of 16 amino acids. From germline, CDR1 is WSHSY and CDR2 SAAADI. DNA of the CDR3: TGCGCCAGCAGGCCCGGGACAGGGAGGAGCACAGATACGCAGTATTTT. It translates to CASRPGTGRSTDTQYF.

The V gene is TRBV5-5, the J gene TRBJ2-5; possible D gene TRBD2, 5 bases. V was clipped by 4 bases and J by 7 bases, with 8 bases between them. This CDR3 has 11 residues. Germline V gives CDR1 SGHKS, CDR2 YYEKEE (reference sequence). The CDR3 sequence is CASSKLGTQYF. Here the CDR3 DNA reads TGTGCCAGCAGCAAACTAGGGACCCAGTACTTC.

This clonotype came up a few times. A read error may be the cause here, since a much bigger clone is one base away. The rearrangement uses TRBV7-2 and TRBJ2-7, with TRBD2 as a possible D gene (6 bases). The CDR3 is 14 amino acids. CDR1 and CDR2 from the germline V gene are SGHTA and FQGNSA. V dropped 5 bases and J dropped 9 bases, with 20 bases sitting between them. The CDR3 here is CASSPRSLGGVQYF. The CDR3 coding sequence is TGTGCCAGCAGCCCCCGGTCGCTGGGAGGCGTGCAGTACTTC.

This clonotype is classed as medium-sized. The chain carries TRBV20-1 and TRBJ1-5; D is undetermined. The CDR3 covers 16 residues. V was cut by 1 base and J by 0 bases, with 13 bases left in between. The germline V gene has CDR1 DFQATT and CDR2 SNEGSKA (reference sequence). CDR3 nucleotides: TGCAGTGCTAGAGTCGCCGCAGCTTATAGCAATCAGCCCCAGCATTTT. Translation gives CSARVAAAYSNQPQHF.

This clonotype was recorded at least ten times. V usage is TRBV7-8 and J usage is TRBJ2-3, with TRBD1 as a possible D gene (7 bases). V shed 1 base and J shed 1 base, with 18 bases lying between them. CDR3 length equals 18 residues. Germline CDR1 SGHVS, CDR2 FQNEAQ. The CDR3: CASSLVVSVRGGTDTQYF. The DNA for the CDR3 is TGTGCCAGCAGCTTAGTAGTTTCGGTCAGGGGGGGCACAGATACGCAGTATTTT. Using reference TRBV7-8 and TRBJ2-3 for the parts outside the CDR3, the full variable domain is GAGVSQSPRYKVAKRGQDVALRCDPISGHVSLFWYQQALGQGPEFLTYFQNEAQLDKSGLPSDRFFAERPEGSVSTLKIQRTQQEDSAVYLCASSLVVSVRGGTDTQYFGPGTRLTVL.

This clonotype turned up a few times. This chain joins TRBV7-2 and TRBJ1-2; D gene uncertain. Germline V CDR1 and CDR2: SGHTA, FQGNSA. V lost 3 bases and J 5 bases, leaving 10 bases between the germline ends. This CDR3 comprises 13 residues. CDR3 nucleotides: TGTGCCAGCAGCTTGCTGACGGCTTATGGCTACACCTTC. It codes for CASSLLTAYGYTF.